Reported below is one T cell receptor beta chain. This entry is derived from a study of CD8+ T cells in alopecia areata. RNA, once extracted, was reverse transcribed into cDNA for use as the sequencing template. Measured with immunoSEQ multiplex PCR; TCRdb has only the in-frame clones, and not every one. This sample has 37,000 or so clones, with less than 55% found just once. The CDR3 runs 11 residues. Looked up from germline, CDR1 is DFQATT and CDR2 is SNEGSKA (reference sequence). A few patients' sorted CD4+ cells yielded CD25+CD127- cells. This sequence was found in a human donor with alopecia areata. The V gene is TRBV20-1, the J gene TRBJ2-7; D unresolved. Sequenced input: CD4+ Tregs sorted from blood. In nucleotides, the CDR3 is TGCAGCGCATCGTTAGCTTACGAGCAGTACTTC. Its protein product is CSASLAYEQYF.